This T cell receptor (beta chain) was found in a study of cytomegalovirus exposure and HLA in healthy donors. The study, taken as a whole, reports: Some public TCRs appeared in many individuals, while most sequences were rare. HLA restriction was apparent for most CMV-associated TCR beta chains in a later analysis. The study listed roughly 160 cytomegalovirus-associated TCR beta chains.

This cohort consisted of healthy bone marrow donors. PCR used 60 Vbeta primers and 13 Jbeta primers. This table comes from immunoSEQ multiplex PCR, and its TCRdb copy is limited to in-frame clones, with some not included. The sample has approximately 170,000 clones, 80% seen once. Comments on this clone: Its antigen is unidentified.

This CDR3 is 14 amino acids long. Per the germline V gene, CDR1 is SEHNR and CDR2 is FQNEAQ (reference sequence). V lost 3 bases and J lost 2, with 7 bases in between. This chain links TRBV7-9 with TRBJ2-2; no definite D call. Sample: PBMCs. This receptor was identified in a woman aged 45-59 years in good health and CMV-seropositive. The CDR3 DNA is TGTGCCAGCAGCTTTGCGAGAAACACCGGGGAGCTGTTTTTT. Amino acid sequence: CASSFARNTGELFF.